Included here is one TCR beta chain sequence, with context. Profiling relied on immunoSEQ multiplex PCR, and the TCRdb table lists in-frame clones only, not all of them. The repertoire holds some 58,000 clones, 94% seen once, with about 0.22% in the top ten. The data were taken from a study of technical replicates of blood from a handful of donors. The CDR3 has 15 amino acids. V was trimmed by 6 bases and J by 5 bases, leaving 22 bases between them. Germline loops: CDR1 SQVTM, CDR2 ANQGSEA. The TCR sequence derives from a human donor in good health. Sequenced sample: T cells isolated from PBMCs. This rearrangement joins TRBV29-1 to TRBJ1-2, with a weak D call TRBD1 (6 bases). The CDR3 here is CSVGTDRTEAYGYTF. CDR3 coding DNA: TGCAGCGTGGGTACAGATCGGACAGAGGCTTATGGCTACACCTTC.